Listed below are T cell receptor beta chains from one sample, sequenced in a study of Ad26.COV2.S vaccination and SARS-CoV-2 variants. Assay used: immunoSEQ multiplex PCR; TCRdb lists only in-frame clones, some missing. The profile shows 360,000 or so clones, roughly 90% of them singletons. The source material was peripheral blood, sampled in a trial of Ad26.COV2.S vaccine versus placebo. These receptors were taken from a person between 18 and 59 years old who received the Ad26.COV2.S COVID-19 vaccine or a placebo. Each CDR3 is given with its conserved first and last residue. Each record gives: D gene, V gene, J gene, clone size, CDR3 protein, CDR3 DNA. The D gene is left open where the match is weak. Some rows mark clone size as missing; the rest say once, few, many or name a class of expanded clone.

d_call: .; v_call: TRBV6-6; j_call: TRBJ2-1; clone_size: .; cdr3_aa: CASSRSNEQFF; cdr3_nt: TGTGCCAGCAGCAGGAGCAATGAGCAGTTCTTC
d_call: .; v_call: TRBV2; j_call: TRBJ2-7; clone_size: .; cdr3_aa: CASREQGSSYEQYF; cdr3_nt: TGTGCCAGCAGGGAACAGGGTAGCTCCTACGAGCAGTACTTC
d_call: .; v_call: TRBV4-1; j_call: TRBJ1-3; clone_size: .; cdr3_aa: CASSQVRGRSSGNTIYF; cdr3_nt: TGCGCCAGCAGCCAAGTTAGGGGCAGGAGCTCTGGAAACACCATATATTTT
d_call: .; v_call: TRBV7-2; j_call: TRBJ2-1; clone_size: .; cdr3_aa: CASSRLLWGEQFF; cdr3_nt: TGTGCCAGCAGCCGCCTACTATGGGGTGAGCAGTTCTTC
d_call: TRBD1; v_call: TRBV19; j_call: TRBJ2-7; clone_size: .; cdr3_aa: CASSRVTGPSYEQYF; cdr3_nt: TGTGCCAGTAGTAGGGTGACAGGGCCCTCCTACGAGCAGTACTTC
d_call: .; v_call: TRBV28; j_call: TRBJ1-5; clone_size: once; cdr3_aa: CASTLRGDSNQPQHF; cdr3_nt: TGTGCCAGCACCTTGCGAGGGGATAGCAATCAGCCCCAGCATTTT
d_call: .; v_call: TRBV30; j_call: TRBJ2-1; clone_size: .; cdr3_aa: CAWSRQYNEQFF; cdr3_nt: TGTGCCTGGAGTAGACAGTACAATGAGCAGTTCTTC
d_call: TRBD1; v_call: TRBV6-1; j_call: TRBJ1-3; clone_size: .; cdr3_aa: CASSLGQGMNTIYF; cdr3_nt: TGTGCCAGCAGCCTCGGACAGGGGATGAACACCATATATTTT
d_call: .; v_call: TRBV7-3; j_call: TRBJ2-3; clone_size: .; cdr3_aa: CASSWVERDTQYF; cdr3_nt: TGTGCCAGCAGCTGGGTGGAGCGAGATACGCAGTATTTT
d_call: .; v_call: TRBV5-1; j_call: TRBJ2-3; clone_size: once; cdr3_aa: CASSLATGGDTQYF; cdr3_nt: TGCGCCAGCAGCTTGGCAACAGGCGGGGATACGCAGTATTTT
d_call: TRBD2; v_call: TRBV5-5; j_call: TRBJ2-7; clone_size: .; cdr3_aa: CASSIGTSGDEQYF; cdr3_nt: TGTGCCAGCAGCATAGGGACTAGCGGGGACGAGCAGTACTTC
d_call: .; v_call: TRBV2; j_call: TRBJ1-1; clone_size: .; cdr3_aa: CASSARGAASAEAFF; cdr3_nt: TGTGCCAGCAGTGCAAGGGGCGCGGCGTCCGCTGAAGCTTTCTTT
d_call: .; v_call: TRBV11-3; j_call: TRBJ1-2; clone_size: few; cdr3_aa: CASSLDSSGDGYTF; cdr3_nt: TGTGCCAGCAGCTTAGACTCTTCGGGGGATGGCTACACCTTC
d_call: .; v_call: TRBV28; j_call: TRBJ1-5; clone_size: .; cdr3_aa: CASSLANQPQHF; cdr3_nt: TGTGCCAGCAGTTTAGCCAATCAGCCCCAGCATTTT
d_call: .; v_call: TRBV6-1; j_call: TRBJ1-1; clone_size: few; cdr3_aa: CASSEGRGNTEAFF; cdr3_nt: TGTGCCAGCAGTGAAGGGAGGGGGAACACTGAAGCTTTCTTT
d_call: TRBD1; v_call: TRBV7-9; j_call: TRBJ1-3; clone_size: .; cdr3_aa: CASSFGTGIGNTIYF; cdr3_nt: TGTGCCAGCAGCTTTGGGACAGGAATTGGAAACACCATATATTTT
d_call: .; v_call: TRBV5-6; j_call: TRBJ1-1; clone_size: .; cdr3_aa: CASRRTGLGTEAFF; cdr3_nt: TGTGCCAGCAGACGAACAGGGTTGGGGACTGAAGCTTTCTTT
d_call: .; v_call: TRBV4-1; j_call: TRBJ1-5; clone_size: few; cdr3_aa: CASSLDPDQPQHF; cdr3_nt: TGCGCCAGCAGTCTTGACCCAGATCAGCCCCAGCATTTT
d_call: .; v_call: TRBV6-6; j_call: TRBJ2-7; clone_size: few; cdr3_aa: CASSYRQGTRYEQYF; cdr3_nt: TGTGCCAGCAGTTACCGGCAGGGGACCCGCTACGAGCAGTACTTC
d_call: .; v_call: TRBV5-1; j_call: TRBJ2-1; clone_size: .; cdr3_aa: CASSLSLRGSYNEQFF; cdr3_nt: TGCGCCAGCAGCTTGTCGTTGAGGGGCTCCTACAATGAGCAGTTCTTC
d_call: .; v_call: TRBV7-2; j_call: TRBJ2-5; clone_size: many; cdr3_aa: CASSPVSGRLSETQYF; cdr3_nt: TGTGCCAGCAGCCCCGTCAGCGGGCGGCTTAGTGAGACCCAGTACTTC
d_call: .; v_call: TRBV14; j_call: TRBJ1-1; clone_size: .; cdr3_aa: CASSRTRVLNTEAFF; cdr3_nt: TGTGCCAGCAGCCGAACCAGAGTGTTGAACACTGAAGCTTTCTTT
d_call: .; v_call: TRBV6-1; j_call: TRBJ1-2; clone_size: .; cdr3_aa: CASSEAGNYGYTF; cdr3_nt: TGTGCCAGCAGTGAAGCCGGGAACTATGGCTACACCTTC
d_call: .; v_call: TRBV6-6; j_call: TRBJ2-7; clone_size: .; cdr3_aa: CSSGSFYEQYF; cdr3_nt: TGTTCCTCGGGATCCTTCTACGAGCAGTACTTC
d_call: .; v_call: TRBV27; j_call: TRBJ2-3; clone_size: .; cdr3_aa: CASSPYGDTQYF; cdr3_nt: TGTGCCAGCAGTCCGTACGGTGATACGCAGTATTTT
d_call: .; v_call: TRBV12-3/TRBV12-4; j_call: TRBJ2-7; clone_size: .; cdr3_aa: CASSGDHSYEQYF; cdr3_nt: TGTGCCAGCAGTGGGGACCACTCCTACGAGCAGTACTTC
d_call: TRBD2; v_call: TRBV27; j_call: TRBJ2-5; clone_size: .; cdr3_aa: CASSSGSVAQYF; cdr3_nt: TGTGCCAGCAGTAGCGGGAGTGTGGCCCAGTACTTC